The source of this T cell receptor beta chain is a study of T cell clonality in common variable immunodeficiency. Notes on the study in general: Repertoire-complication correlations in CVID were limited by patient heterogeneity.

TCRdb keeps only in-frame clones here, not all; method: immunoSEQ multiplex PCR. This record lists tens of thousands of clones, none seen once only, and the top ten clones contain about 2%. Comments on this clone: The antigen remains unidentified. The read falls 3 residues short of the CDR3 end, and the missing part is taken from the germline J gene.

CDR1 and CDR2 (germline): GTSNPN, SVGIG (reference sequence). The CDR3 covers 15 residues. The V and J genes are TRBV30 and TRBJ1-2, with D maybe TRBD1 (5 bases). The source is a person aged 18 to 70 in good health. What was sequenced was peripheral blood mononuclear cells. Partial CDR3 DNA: TGTGCCTGGAGTGCCGTCGGGACTGCCACCTACGAC. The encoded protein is CAWSAVGTATYD. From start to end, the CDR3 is CAWSAVGTATYDYTF.